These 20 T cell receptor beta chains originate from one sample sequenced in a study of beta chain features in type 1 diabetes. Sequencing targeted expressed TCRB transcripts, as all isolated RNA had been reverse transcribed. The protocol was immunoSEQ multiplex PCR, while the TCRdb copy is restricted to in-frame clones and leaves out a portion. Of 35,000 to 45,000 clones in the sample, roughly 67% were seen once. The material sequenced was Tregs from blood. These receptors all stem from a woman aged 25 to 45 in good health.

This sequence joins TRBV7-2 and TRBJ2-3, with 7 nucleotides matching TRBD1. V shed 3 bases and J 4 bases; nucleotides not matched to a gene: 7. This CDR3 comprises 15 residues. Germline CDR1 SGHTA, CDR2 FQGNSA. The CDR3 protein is CASSFVGGDADTQYF. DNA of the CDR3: TGTGCCAGCAGCTTCGTAGGGGGCGATGCAGATACGCAGTATTTT.

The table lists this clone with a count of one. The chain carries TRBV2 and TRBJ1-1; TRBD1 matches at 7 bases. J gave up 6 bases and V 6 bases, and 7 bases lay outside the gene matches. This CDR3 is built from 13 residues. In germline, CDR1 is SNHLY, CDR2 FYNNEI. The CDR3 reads CASSQGVGAEAFF. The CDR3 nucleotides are TGTGCCAGCAGCCAGGGGGTAGGGGCTGAAGCTTTCTTT.

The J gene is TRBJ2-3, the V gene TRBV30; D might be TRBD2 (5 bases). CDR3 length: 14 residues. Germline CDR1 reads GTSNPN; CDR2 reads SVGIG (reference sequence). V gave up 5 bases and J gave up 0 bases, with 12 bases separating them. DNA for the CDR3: TGTGCCTGGCGCCCGGGGATTAGCACAGATACGCAGTATTTT. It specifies CAWRPGISTDTQYF.

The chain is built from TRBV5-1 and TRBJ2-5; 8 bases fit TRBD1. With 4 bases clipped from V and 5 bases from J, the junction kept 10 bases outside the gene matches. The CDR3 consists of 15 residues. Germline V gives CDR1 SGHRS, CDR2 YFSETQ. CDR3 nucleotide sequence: TGCGCCAGCAGCCAAGGAATCACAGGGGGGGAGACCCAGTACTTC. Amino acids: CASSQGITGGETQYF.

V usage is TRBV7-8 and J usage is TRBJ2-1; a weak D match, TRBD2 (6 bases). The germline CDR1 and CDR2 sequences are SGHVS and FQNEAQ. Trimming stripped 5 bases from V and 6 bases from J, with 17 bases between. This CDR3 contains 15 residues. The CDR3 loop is CASSARDLAGNEQFF. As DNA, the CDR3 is TGTGCCAGCAGCGCGCGGGACCTAGCTGGCAATGAGCAGTTCTTC.

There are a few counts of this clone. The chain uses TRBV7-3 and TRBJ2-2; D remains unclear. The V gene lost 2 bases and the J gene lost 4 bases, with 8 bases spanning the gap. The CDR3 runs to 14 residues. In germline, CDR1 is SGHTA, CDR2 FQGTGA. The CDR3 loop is CASSLASGTGELFF. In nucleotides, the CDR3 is TGTGCCAGCAGCTTAGCGTCTGGCACCGGGGAGCTGTTTTTT.

The CDR3 region is CASSLAGVSYEQYF. In DNA, the CDR3 is TGTGCCAGCAGCTTAGCAGGGGTCTCCTACGAGCAGTACTTC. The chain links TRBV7-9 to TRBJ2-7, with D maybe TRBD1 (5 bases). The length of the CDR3 is 14 residues. The V end was cut by 0 bases, the J end by 0 bases, with 6 bases between. Germline V lookup: CDR1 SEHNR, CDR2 FQNEAQ (reference sequence).

The CDR3 loop reads CSVVTITEAFF. In DNA, the CDR3 is TGCAGCGTTGTTACAATCACTGAAGCTTTCTTT. The chain recombines TRBV29-1 with TRBJ1-1; D gene uncertain. The CDR3 loop spans 11 amino acids. Between the trimmed V and J ends, which lost 4 bases and 4 bases, there was a span of 7 bases. Germline loops: CDR1 SQVTM, CDR2 ANQGSEA.

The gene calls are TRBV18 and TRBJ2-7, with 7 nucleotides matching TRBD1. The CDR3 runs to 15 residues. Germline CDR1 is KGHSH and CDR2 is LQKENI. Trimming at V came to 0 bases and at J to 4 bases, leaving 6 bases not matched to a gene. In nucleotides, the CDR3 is TGTGCCAGCTCACCACCGACAGGGACCCGATACGAGCAGTACTTC. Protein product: CASSPPTGTRYEQYF.

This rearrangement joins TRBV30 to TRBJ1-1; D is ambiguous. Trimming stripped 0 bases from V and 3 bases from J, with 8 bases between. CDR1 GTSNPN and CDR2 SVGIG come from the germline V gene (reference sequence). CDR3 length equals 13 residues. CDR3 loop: CAWSVWRDTEAFF. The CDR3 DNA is TGTGCCTGGAGTGTATGGAGGGACACTGAAGCTTTCTTT.

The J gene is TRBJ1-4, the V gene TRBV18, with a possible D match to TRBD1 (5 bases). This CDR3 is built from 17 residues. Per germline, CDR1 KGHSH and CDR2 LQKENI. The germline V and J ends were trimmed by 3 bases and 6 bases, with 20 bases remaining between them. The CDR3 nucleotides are TGTGCCAGCTCACCGGCGCGGGACGCAGAAAGGGATGAAAAACTGTTTTTT. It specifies CASSPARDAERDEKLFF.

The CDR3 is CASSDRERHF. For the CDR3, the DNA is TGCGCCAGCAGCGACAGGGAACGACATTTT. The rearrangement uses TRBV10-1 and TRBJ1-5, with 7 bases that match TRBD1. The J segment lost 16 bases and the V segment lost 6 bases, leaving 6 bases of the junction unmatched. CDR1 and CDR2 (germline): WNHNN, SYGVQD (reference sequence). The CDR3 consists of 10 residues.

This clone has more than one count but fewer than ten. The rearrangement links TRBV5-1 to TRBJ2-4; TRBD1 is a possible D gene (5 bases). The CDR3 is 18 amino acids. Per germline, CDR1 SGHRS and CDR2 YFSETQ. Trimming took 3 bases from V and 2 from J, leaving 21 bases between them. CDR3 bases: TGCGCCAGCAGCTGGGGATGGTCTGGGGCGCCTTCCAAAAACATTCAGTACTTC. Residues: CASSWGWSGAPSKNIQYF.

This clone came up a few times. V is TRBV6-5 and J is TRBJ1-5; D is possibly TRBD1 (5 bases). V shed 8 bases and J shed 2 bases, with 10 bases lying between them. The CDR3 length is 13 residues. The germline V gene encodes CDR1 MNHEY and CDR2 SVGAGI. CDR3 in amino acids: CASGKGGNQPQHF. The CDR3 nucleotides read TGTGCCAGCGGGAAAGGGGGCAATCAGCCCCAGCATTTT.

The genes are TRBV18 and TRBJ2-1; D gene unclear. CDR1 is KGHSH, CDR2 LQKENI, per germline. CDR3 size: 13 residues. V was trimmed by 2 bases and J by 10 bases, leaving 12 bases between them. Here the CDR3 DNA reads TGTGCCAGCTCACCATCTAGGATATACGAGCAGTTCTTC. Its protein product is CASSPSRIYEQFF. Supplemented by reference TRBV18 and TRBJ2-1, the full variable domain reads NAGVMQNPRHLVRRRGQEARLRCSPMKGHSHVYWYRQLPEEGLKFMVYLQKENIIDESGMPKERFSAEFPKEGPSILRIQQVVRGDSAAYFCASSPSRIYEQFFGPGTRLTVL.

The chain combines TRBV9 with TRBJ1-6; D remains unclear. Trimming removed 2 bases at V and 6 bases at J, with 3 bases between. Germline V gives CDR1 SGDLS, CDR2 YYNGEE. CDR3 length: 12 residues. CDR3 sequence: CASSVSNSPLHF. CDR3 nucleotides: TGTGCCAGCAGCGTCTCTAATTCACCCCTCCACTTT.

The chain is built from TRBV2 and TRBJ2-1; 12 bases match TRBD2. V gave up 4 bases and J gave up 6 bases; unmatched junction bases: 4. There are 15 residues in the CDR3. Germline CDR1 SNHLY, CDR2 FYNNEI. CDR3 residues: CASSATSGSGNEQFF. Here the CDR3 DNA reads TGTGCCAGCAGTGCGACTAGCGGGAGTGGCAATGAGCAGTTCTTC.

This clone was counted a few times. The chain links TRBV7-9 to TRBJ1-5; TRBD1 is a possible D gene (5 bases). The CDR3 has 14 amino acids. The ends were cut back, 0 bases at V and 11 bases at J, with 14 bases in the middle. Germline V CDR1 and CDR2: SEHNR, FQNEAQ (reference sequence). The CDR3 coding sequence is TGTGCCAGCAGCTTAGCGGGAGGGGCTTCAGCCCAGCATTTT. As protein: CASSLAGGASAQHF.

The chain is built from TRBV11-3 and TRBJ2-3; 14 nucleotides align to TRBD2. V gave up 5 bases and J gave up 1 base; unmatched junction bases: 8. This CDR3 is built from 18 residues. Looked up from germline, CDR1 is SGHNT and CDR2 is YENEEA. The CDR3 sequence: CASSPGTSGRRGTDTQYF. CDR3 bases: TGTGCCAGCAGCCCGGGGACTAGCGGGAGACGCGGCACAGATACGCAGTATTTT.

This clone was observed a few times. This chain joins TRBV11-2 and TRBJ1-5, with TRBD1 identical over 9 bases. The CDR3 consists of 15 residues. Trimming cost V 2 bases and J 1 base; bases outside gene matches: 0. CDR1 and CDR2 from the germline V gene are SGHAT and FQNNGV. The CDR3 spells CASSLTGGSNQPQHF. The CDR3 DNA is TGTGCCAGCAGCTTAACAGGGGGCAGCAATCAGCCCCAGCATTTT.